This TCR beta chain was captured in a study of blood T cells in healthy people across ages. There were healthy Caucasian individuals from Russia, aged about 6 to 90, serving as donors. Extracted total RNA amounted to at least 5.5 micrograms for each sample. Study observations and caveats: Among long-lived donors, naive CD4+ cells were more numerous and diversity higher than in aged donors.

Combining a sample-barcoded 5' primer with a J-beta primer mix, a second PCR ran for roughly 6 to 12 cycles. Each CDR3 protein is one row after TCRdb ran MiXCR on the 5' RACE reads. This table has about 800,000 distinct CDR3 sequences, approximately 25% appearing once. Remarks on this clonotype: What it recognizes is unknown.

The CDR3 runs 12 residues. V was pared by 6 bases and J by 6 bases, with 8 bases between. Separately, the same data were catalogued under a study of T cells of mothers and their children.

Material for sequencing was blood. The rearrangement uses TRBV12-3 or TRBV12-4 and TRBJ2-2; D is ambiguous. This TCR was recovered from a boy aged 5 to 17 in good health. This chain's CDR3 is CASSLTSGELFF. DNA for the CDR3: TGTGCCAGCAGCCTTACCTCCGGGGAGCTGTTTTTT.